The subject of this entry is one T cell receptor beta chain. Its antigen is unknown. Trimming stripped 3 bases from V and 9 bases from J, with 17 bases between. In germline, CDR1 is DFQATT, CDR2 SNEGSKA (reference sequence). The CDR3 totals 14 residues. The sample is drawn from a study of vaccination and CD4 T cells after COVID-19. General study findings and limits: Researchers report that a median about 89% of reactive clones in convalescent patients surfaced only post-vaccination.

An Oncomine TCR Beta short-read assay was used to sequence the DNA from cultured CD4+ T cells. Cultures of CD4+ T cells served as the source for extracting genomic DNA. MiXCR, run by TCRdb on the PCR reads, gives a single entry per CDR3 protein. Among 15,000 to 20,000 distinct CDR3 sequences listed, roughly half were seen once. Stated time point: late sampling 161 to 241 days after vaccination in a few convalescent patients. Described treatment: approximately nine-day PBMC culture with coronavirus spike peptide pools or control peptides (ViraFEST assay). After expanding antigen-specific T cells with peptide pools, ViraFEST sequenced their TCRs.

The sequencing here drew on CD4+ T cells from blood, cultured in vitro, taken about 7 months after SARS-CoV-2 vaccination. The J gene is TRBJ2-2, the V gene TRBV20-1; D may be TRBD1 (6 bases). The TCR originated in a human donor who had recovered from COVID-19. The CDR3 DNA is TGCAGTGCTAGGCCTAACCGACAGGTTAGGGAGCTGTTTTTT. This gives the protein CSARPNRQVRELFF.